These T cell receptor beta chains were read from a single sample in a study of neoadjuvant anti-PD-1 for oral cavity cancer. TCRdb keeps only in-frame clones here, not all; method: immunoSEQ multiplex PCR. The sample yields about 7,000 clones, around 46% seen once. Specimen: tumor tissue, collected before nivolumab (anti-PD-1) treatment. The receptors here all came from a person aged 35-80 years with oral cavity squamous cell carcinoma. Each CDR3 is given with its conserved first and last residue. Each record gives: J gene, V gene, clone size, CDR3 protein. Clone size is given for some rows only: seen once, a few or many times, or a class if the clone is expanded.

>TRBJ2-1|TRBV7-9|.
CASSPSGANNEQFF
>TRBJ2-7|TRBV5-4|.
CASSDRDYSYEQYF
>TRBJ2-3|TRBV7-3|.
CASSFRVGAGEDTQYF
>TRBJ2-1|TRBV19|.
CASTMGLAGPNNEQFF
>TRBJ1-1|TRBV4-1|.
CASSQGAGENTEAFF
>TRBJ2-7|TRBV9|.
CASSSGQGVPSPLEQYF
>TRBJ2-1|TRBV5-6|once
CASSLGGRKYNEQFF
>TRBJ1-3|TRBV2|.
CASRRRSGNTIYF
>TRBJ1-2|TRBV9|few
CASSPQVADYGYTF
>TRBJ2-7|TRBV28|.
CASSPGQGLSEQYF
>TRBJ1-2|TRBV29-1|.
CSDQGIDGYTF
>TRBJ2-1|TRBV11-2|.
CASSPLGSHEQFF
>TRBJ1-2|TRBV20-1|.
CSASFYGYTF
>TRBJ1-5|TRBV21-1|few
CASSNHRGTQHF
>TRBJ2-2|TRBV30|once
CAWRTSGGELFF
>TRBJ1-2|TRBV19|.
CASSIYEKLEANYGYTF
>TRBJ2-4|TRBV2|.
CASSVGGVDKNIQYF
>TRBJ2-2|TRBV30|once
CAWSKGLAGVGELFF
>TRBJ2-3|TRBV29-1|.
CSAQDRPDTQYF
>TRBJ2-7|TRBV10-3|.
CAITQTRNNEQYF
>TRBJ2-6|TRBV29-1|.
CSVGEDSGANVLTF
>TRBJ1-1|TRBV30|few
CARQGAIPFTEAFF
>TRBJ1-2|TRBV28|.
CASSLPDRASRGYTF
>TRBJ1-4|TRBV7-9|.
CASSLGVTGGLDEKLFF
>TRBJ2-1|TRBV5-1|.
CASSPGGYNEQFF
>TRBJ1-2|TRBV6-5|few
CASSYNDGQNSGYTF
>TRBJ2-2|TRBV19|few
CASSPGLGGTGELFF
>TRBJ2-7|TRBV6-6|.
CASSYPSGTSTYEQYF
>TRBJ1-1|TRBV28|.
CASSSTGENTEAFF
>TRBJ2-2|TRBV11-3|.
CASSLGGNTGELFF
>TRBJ1-5|TRBV18|few
CASSPPLAGGSDQPQHF